One sample yielded the 5 T cell receptor beta chains listed below, sequenced in a study of blood T cell repertoires in COVID-19. Using immunoSEQ multiplex PCR, the repertoire was profiled, and TCRdb retains in-frame clones only, with some absent. The repertoire holds approximately 72,000 clones, with 86% as singletons. Sequencing was carried out using peripheral blood. All receptors come from a woman in her sixties with acute or convalescent COVID-19.

The chain is built from TRBV7-9 and TRBJ2-2; D gene unclear. This CDR3 region has 12 residues. Germline-derived CDR1 and CDR2 are SEHNR and FQNEAQ (reference sequence). V lost 6 bases, J lost 5 bases, and 7 bases lay in between. This CDR3 is CASSPSTGELFF. In nucleotides, the CDR3 is TGTGCCAGCAGTCCGAGTACCGGGGAGCTGTTTTTT.

The chain uses TRBV2 and TRBJ1-5; 8 nucleotides align to TRBD1. The V and J ends lost 8 bases and 5 bases, in that order; junction bases with no gene match: 14. This CDR3 is built from 16 residues. Germline loops: CDR1 SNHLY, CDR2 FYNNEI. In DNA form, the CDR3 reads TGTGCCAGCGAATTGGCCTCAGGGACAGGAGATCAGCCCCAGCATTTT. It translates to CASELASGTGDQPQHF.

The V and J genes are TRBV5-1 and TRBJ2-7; 13 nucleotides line up with TRBD2. Germline assignment: CDR1 SGHRS and CDR2 YFSETQ. V trimming: 4 bases; J trimming: 2 bases; junction bases outside the gene matches: 9. There are 17 residues in the CDR3. The CDR3 region is CASSILPTSGGAYEQYF. CDR3 coding DNA: TGCGCCAGCAGCATATTACCTACTAGCGGGGGGGCCTACGAGCAGTACTTC.

The rearrangement uses TRBV10-3 and TRBJ2-1; 11 bases are shared with TRBD2. Germline V CDR1 and CDR2: ENHRY, SYGVKD. Trimming took 11 bases from V and 4 from J; bases not matched to a gene: 10. This CDR3 contains 15 residues. CDR3 region: CAVKPSGGQYNEQFF. The CDR3 DNA is TGTGCCGTCAAACCTAGCGGGGGGCAGTACAATGAGCAGTTCTTC.

This clone was counted many times. V and J are TRBV7-9 and TRBJ2-7, with TRBD2 identical over 7 bases. This CDR3 spans 14 amino acids. With 5 bases clipped from V and 6 bases from J, the junction kept 10 bases outside the gene matches. Per the germline V gene, CDR1 is SEHNR and CDR2 is FQNEAQ (reference sequence). The CDR3 loop reads CASSLSGEVSEQYF. In DNA, the CDR3 is TGTGCCAGCAGCCTCAGCGGGGAGGTCTCCGAGCAGTACTTC.